Following are 10 T cell receptor beta chains from one sample sequenced in a study of early T cells in non-severe SARS-CoV-2 infection. TCRdb re-analysed the 5' RACE reads in MiXCR, keeping a single row per CDR3 protein. Among more than 45,000 distinct CDR3 sequences listed, 12% were seen once. The sequenced sample consisted of whole blood. These receptors came from an adult who was a healthcare worker with PCR-confirmed SARS-CoV-2 infection or an uninfected control (not recorded which).

This clonotype was observed at least ten times. The chain is built from TRBV10-1 and TRBJ1-5, with D hard to call. V lost 5 bases to trimming and J lost 4 bases, with 9 bases between them. From germline, CDR1 is WNHNN and CDR2 SYGVQD (reference sequence). CDR3 length: 13 amino acids. CDR3 sequence (DNA): TGCGCCAGCAGTCTCGATAGGAATCAGCCCCAGCATTTT. Its translation: CASSLDRNQPQHF.

This clonotype was found many times. The CDR3 DNA follows: TGTGCCAGCACCCCAGCGGGACGCTCCTACAATGAGCAGTTCTTC. This translates into CASTPAGRSYNEQFF. The rearrangement joins TRBV12-3 or TRBV12-4 to TRBJ2-1, with TRBD2 identical over 7 bases. CDR3 size: 15 residues. The ends lost 7 bases at V and 0 bases at J; junction bases unmatched: 6.

The J gene is TRBJ2-3, the V gene TRBV3-1; D may be TRBD1 or TRBD2 (6 bases each). Germline lookup yields CDR1 LGHDT and CDR2 YNNKEL (reference sequence). V was trimmed by 5 bases and J by 4 bases, leaving 22 bases between them. This CDR3 spans 17 amino acids. For the CDR3, the DNA is TGTGCCAGCAGCGCCGGACTAAGGGGGAGAAGGGCAGATACGCAGTATTTT. As protein: CASSAGLRGRRADTQYF.

The table lists this clonotype with many counts. CDR3: CSVLAGGPNEQFF. The DNA for the CDR3 is TGCAGCGTTCTAGCGGGAGGGCCTAATGAGCAGTTCTTC. The chain couples TRBV29-1 to TRBJ2-1; the match to TRBD2 covers 12 bases. Germline V gene sequence: CDR1 SQVTM, CDR2 ANQGSEA. The CDR3 covers 13 residues. Unmatched junction bases numbered 3, after V lost 5 bases and J lost 7 bases.

This clonotype was counted ten times or more. V gene TRBV5-5 combines with J gene TRBJ2-2; 12 bases fit TRBD2. Trimming took 1 base from V and 6 from J; bases not matched to a gene: 10. Germline loops: CDR1 SGHKS, CDR2 YYEKEE (reference sequence). CDR3 size: 18 residues. The CDR3 nucleotides are TGTGCCAGCAGCTTGATACTAGCGGGAGGATCATCACCCGGGGAGCTGTTTTTT. Its translation is CASSLILAGGSSPGELFF.

As concerns this clonotype: A junction boundary mismatches the germline segment, possibly from a read error. The rearrangement links TRBV14 to TRBJ2-3; TRBD2 is a possible D gene (6 bases). This CDR3 is 15 amino acids long. CDR1 and CDR2 (germline): SGHDN, FVKESK. CDR3 coding DNA: TGTACCAGCAGCCGGAATCTAGCGAGGGGAGATACGCAGTATTTT. Amino acid sequence: CTSSRNLARGDTQYF. Drawing the rest from reference TRBV14 and TRBJ2-3, the complete variable domain is EAGVTQFPSHSVIEKGQTVTLRCDPISGHDNLYWYRRVMGKEIKFLLHFVKESKQDESGMPNNRFLAERTGGTYSTLKVQPAELEDSGVYFCTSSRNLARGDTQYFGPGTRLTVL.

The chain carries TRBV5-1 and TRBJ2-2, with 7 bases aligning to TRBD2. The CDR3 has 14 amino acids. Germline values: CDR1 SGHRS, CDR2 YFSETQ. The trim removed 4 bases at V and 6 bases at J, leaving 6 bases unmatched. The CDR3: CASSPGRVAGELFF. The DNA of the CDR3 is TGCGCCAGCAGCCCAGGGAGGGTTGCCGGGGAGCTGTTTTTT. The full variable domain, with the rest looked up from reference TRBV5-1 and TRBJ2-2, is KAGVTQTPRYLIKTRGQQVTLSCSPISGHRSVSWYQQTPGQGLQFLFEYFSETQRNKGNFPGRFSGRQFSNSRSEMNVSTLELGDSALYLCASSPGRVAGELFFGEGSRLTVL.

The gene calls are TRBV18 and TRBJ2-5; D perhaps matches TRBD2 (6 bases). The CDR3 consists of 17 residues. The V and J ends lost 3 bases and 2 bases respectively, with 19 bases between them. Germline V lookup: CDR1 KGHSH, CDR2 LQKENI. Here the CDR3 DNA reads TGTGCCAGCTCACCGAAACCGGGGGAGCAGAATCAAGAGACCCAGTACTTC. This codes for CASSPKPGEQNQETQYF.

This clonotype occurred many times. The chain combines TRBV3-1 with TRBJ2-1; perhaps D is TRBD1 or TRBD2 (5 bases each). Germline CDR1 reads LGHDT; CDR2 reads YNNKEL (reference sequence). V lost 4 bases to trimming and J lost 2 bases, with 12 bases between them. The CDR3 consists of 15 residues. Here the CDR3 reads CASSLTWDAYNEQFF. The CDR3 coding sequence is TGTGCCAGCAGCCTGACTTGGGACGCCTACAATGAGCAGTTCTTC.

The CDR3 spells CASSAEGARAEKLFF. CDR3 nucleotide sequence: TGTGCCAGCAGTGCCGAGGGGGCGCGAGCCGAAAAACTGTTTTTT. The J gene is TRBJ1-4, the V gene TRBV28, with 7 positions matching TRBD1. Per the germline V gene, CDR1 is MDHEN and CDR2 is SYDVKM. Losses at the gene ends were 5 bases for V and 8 bases for J; bases not matched to a gene: 11. CDR3 size: 15 residues.